This T cell receptor beta chain stems from a study of CD8 T cells in ankylosing spondylitis. Study results and limitations: CD8+ cells made up the disease-linked clones, which were relatively rare in peripheral blood.

A single record per CDR3 protein comes from TCRdb applying MiXCR to the 5' RACE reads. The sample has around 160,000 distinct CDR3 sequences, under 14% seen once. This clonotype has a count of ten or more. Its antigen is undetermined. V trimming: 6 bases; J trimming: 5 bases; junction bases outside the gene matches: 10. This CDR3 comprises 14 residues. Per germline, CDR1 DFQATT and CDR2 SNEGSKA (reference sequence). The chain couples TRBV20-1 to TRBJ2-5; 9 bases align to TRBD1. The TCR comes from a male donor with ankylosing spondylitis or in good health (not recorded which). Sample: blood, either unsorted or a sorted T cell fraction (not recorded which). The CDR3 DNA is TGCAGTGCCGAAGGGACAGGGAGGGGGGAGACCCAGTACTTC. Encoded protein: CSAEGTGRGETQYF.